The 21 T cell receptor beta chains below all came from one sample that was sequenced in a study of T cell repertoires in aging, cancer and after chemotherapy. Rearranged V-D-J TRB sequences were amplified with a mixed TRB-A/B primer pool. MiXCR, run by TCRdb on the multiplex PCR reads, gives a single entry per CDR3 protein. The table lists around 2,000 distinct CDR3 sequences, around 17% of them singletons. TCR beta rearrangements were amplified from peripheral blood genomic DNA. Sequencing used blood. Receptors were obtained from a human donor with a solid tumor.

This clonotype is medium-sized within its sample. The CDR3: CASSFWGGSYEQYF. CDR3 in DNA: TGTGCCAGCAGTTTTTGGGGGGGCTCCTACGAGCAGTACTTC. The chain links TRBV27 to TRBJ2-7; 7 bases agree with TRBD2. V shed 3 bases and J 0 bases; nucleotides not matched to a gene: 2. The CDR3 totals 14 residues. Germline loops: CDR1 MNHEY, CDR2 SMNVEV (reference sequence).

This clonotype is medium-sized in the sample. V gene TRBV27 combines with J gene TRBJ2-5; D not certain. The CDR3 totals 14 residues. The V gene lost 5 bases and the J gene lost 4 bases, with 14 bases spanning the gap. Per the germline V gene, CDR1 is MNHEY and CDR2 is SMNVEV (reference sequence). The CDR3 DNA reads TGTGCCAGCAGTCCCCGACGGCCGGGAGAGACCCAGTACTTC. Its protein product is CASSPRRPGETQYF.

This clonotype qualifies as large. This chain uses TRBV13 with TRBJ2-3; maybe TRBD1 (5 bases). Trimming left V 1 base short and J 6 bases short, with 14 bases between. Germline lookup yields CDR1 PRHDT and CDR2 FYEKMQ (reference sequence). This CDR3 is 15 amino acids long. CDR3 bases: TGTGCCAGCAGCTTAGAGGGGCAAGGACGCGATACGCAGTATTTT. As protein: CASSLEGQGRDTQYF.

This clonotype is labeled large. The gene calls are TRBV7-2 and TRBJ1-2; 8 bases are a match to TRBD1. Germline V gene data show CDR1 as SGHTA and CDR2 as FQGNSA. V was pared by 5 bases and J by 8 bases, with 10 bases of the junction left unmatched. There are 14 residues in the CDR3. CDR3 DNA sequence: TGTGCCAGCAGCGCCTCAGGGGGCCAAGTCGGCTACACCTTC. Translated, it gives CASSASGGQVGYTF.

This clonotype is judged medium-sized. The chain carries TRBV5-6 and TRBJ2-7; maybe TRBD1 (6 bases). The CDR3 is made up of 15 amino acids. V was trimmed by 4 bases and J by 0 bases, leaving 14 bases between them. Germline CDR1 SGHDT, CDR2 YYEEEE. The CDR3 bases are TGTGCCAGCAGCGGTCAGGGGTCTCGCTCCTACGAGCAGTACTTC. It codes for CASSGQGSRSYEQYF.

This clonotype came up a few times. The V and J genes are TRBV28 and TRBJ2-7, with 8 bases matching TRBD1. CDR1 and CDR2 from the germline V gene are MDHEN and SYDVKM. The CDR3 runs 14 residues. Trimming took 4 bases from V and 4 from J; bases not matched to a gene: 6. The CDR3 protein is CASSSPGQVYEQYF. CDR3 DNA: TGTGCCAGCAGTTCCCCGGGACAGGTTTACGAGCAGTACTTC. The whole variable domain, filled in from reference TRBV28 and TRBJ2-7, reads DVKVTQSSRYLVKRTGEKVFLECVQDMDHENMFWYRQDPGLGLRLIYFSYDVKMKEKGDIPEGYSVSREKKERFSLILESASTNQTSMYLCASSSPGQVYEQYFGPGTRLTVT.

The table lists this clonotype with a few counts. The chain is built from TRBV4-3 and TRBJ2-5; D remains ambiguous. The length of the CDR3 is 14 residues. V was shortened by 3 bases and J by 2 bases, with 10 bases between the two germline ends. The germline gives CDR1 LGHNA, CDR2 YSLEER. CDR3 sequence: CASSHTAIQETQYF. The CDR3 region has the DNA TGCGCCAGCAGCCATACAGCCATTCAAGAGACCCAGTACTTC.

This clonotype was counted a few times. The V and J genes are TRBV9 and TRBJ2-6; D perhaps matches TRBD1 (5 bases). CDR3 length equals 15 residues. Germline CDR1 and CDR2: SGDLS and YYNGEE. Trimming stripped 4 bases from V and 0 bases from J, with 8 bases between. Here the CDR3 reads CASSLDSSGANVLTF. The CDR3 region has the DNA TGTGCCAGCAGCCTAGACAGCTCTGGGGCCAACGTCCTGACTTTC.

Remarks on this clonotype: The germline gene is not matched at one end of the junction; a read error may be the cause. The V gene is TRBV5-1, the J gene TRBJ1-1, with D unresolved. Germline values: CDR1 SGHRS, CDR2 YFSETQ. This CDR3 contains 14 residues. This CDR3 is CVSSVTMMNTEAFF. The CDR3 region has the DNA TGCGTCAGCAGCGTGACAATGATGAACACTGAAGCTTTCTTT.

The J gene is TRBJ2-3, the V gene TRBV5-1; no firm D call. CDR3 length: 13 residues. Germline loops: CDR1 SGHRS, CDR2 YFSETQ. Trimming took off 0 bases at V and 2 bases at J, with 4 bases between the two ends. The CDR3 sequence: CASSLGNTDTQYF. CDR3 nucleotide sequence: TGCGCCAGCAGCTTGGGGAACACAGATACGCAGTATTTT.

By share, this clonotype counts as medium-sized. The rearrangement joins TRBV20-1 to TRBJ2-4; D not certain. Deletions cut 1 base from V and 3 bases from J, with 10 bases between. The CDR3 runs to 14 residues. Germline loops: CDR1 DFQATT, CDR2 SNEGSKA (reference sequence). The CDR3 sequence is CSARGQVGKNIQYF. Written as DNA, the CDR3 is TGCAGTGCTAGAGGTCAGGTGGGCAAAAACATTCAGTACTTC.

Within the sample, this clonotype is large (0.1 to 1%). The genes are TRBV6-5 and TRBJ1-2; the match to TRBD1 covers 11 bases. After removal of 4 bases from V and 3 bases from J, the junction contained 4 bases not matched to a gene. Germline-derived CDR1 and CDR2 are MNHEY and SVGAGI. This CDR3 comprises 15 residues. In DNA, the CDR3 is TGTGCCAGCAGTTCGCCGGGACAGGGGGACTATGGCTACACCTTC. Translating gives CASSSPGQGDYGYTF.

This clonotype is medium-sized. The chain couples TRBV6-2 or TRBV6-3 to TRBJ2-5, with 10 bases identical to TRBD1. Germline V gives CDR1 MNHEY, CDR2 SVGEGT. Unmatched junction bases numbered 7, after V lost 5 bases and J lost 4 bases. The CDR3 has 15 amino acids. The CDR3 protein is CASSRDRGGGETQYF. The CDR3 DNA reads TGTGCCAGCAGTCGGGACAGGGGAGGCGGAGAGACCCAGTACTTC.

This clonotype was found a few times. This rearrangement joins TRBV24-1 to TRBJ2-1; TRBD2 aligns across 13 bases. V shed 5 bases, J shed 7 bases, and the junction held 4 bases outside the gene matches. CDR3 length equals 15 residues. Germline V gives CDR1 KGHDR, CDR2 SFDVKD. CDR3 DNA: TGTGCCACCAGTGTCTCGGGACTAGCGGGAAATGAGCAGTTCTTC. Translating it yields CATSVSGLAGNEQFF.

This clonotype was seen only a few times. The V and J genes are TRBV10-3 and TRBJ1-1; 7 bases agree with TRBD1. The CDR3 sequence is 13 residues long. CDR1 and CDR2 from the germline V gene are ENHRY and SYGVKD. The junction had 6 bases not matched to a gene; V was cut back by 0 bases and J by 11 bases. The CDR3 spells CAISESLQGRAFF. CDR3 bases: TGTGCCATCAGTGAGTCTCTACAGGGGCGCGCTTTCTTT.

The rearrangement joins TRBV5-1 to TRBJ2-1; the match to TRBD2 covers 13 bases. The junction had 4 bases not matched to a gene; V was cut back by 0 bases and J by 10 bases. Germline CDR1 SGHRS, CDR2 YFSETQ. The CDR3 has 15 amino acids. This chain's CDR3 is CASSLEGLAGKEQFF. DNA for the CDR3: TGCGCCAGCAGCTTGGAGGGACTAGCGGGAAAAGAGCAGTTCTTC. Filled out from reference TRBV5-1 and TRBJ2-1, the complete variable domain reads KAGVTQTPRYLIKTRGQQVTLSCSPISGHRSVSWYQQTPGQGLQFLFEYFSETQRNKGNFPGRFSGRQFSNSRSEMNVSTLELGDSALYLCASSLEGLAGKEQFFGPGTRLTVL.

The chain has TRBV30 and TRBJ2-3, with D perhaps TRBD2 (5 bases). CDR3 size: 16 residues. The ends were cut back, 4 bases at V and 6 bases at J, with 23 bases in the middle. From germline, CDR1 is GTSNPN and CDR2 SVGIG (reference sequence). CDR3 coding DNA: TGTGCCTGGACCCAATCGGGAATTCGGTATAGGGATACGCAGTATTTT. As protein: CAWTQSGIRYRDTQYF.

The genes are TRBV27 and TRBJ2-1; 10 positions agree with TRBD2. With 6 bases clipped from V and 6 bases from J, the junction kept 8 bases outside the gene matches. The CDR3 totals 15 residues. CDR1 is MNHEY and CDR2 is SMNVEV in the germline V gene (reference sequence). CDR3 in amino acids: CASSPLAGRFNEQFF. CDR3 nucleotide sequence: TGTGCCAGCAGCCCACTAGCGGGACGCTTCAATGAGCAGTTCTTC.

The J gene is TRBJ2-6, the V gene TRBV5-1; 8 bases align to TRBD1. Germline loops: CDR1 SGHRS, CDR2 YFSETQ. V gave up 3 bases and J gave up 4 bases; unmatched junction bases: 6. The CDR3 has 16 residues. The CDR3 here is CASSSGQGSGANVLTF. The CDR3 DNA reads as TGCGCCAGCAGCTCCGGACAGGGATCCGGGGCCAACGTCCTGACTTTC. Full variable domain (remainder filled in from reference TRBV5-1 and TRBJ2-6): KAGVTQTPRYLIKTRGQQVTLSCSPISGHRSVSWYQQTPGQGLQFLFEYFSETQRNKGNFPGRFSGRQFSNSRSEMNVSTLELGDSALYLCASSSGQGSGANVLTFGAGSRLTVL.

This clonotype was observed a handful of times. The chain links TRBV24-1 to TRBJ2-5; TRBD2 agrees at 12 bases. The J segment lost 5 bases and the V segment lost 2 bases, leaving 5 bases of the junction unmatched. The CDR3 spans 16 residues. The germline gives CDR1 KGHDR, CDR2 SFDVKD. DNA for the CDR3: TGTGCCACCAGTGATTCGCTGACTAGCGGGAGTGAGACCCAGTACTTC. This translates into CATSDSLTSGSETQYF.

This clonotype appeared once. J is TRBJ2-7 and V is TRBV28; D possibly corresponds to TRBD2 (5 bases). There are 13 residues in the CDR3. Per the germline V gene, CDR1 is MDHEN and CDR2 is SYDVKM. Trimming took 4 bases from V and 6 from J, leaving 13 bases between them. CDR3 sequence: CASSWTRRGEQYF. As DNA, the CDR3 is TGTGCCAGCAGTTGGACCCGACGGGGCGAGCAGTACTTC.